Listed below are T cell receptor beta chains from one sample, sequenced in a study of OX40 agonist ivuxolimab in advanced cancers. Generated by immunoSEQ multiplex PCR, the TCRdb table keeps only in-frame clones and is missing some. The sample contains about 58,000 clones, over 80% of which appear only once. The sequenced sample was CD4+ or CD8+ T cells sorted from blood, obtained in a trial of the OX40 agonist ivuxolimab. These receptors came from an adult with an advanced solid tumor such as melanoma, head and neck, liver or kidney cancer. Both conserved end residues are part of each CDR3. A D gene is named only where the DNA matches it firmly. Only some rows state a clone size, as once, few, many or a class for expanded clones.

J gene,D gene,clone size,V gene,CDR3 length,CDR3 DNA,CDR3 protein
TRBJ2-7,.,few,TRBV19,15,TGTGCCAGTAGATCCTCGGCAGGGGAATGGGACGAGCAGTACTTC,CASRSSAGEWDEQYF
TRBJ2-4,TRBD1,.,TRBV5-4,17,TGTGCCAGCAGCTTGGGACAGGGGAAGGGGATGGGGAACATTCAGTACTTC,CASSLGQGKGMGNIQYF
TRBJ1-2,.,.,TRBV19,13,TGTGCCAGTAGTACCTCGGACAGAGGAAGTTACACCTTC,CASSTSDRGSYTF
TRBJ2-3,.,.,TRBV19,11,TGTGCCAGTAGTACCCAAGATACGCAGTATTTT,CASSTQDTQYF
TRBJ2-2,.,.,TRBV29-1,15,TGCAGCGTTGAATTTGCTAGCAGACGTACCGGGGAGCTGTTTTTT,CSVEFASRRTGELFF
TRBJ2-5,.,.,TRBV28,15,TGTGCCAGCAGCCAGGGGACCCATAATCGGGAGACCCAGTACTTC,CASSQGTHNRETQYF
TRBJ1-2,.,.,TRBV19,16,TGTGCCAGTAGTATAGTATGGACAGAGAGAGACTATGGCTACACCTTC,CASSIVWTERDYGYTF
TRBJ2-1,.,.,TRBV7-8,13,TGTGCCAGCAGCATCGCCTACTACAATGAGCAGTTCTTC,CASSIAYYNEQFF
TRBJ1-2,TRBD1,.,TRBV5-4,14,TGTGCCAGCAGCACACCGGGACAGCTATGGGGCTACACCTTC,CASSTPGQLWGYTF
TRBJ1-4,TRBD1,once,TRBV30,15,TGTGCCTGGAGTGTATTACAGGGGTTTAATGAAAAACTGTTTTTT,CAWSVLQGFNEKLFF
TRBJ2-1,TRBD2,.,TRBV7-9,15,TGTGCCAGCAGCCTTATAATTAGCGGGGGGGATGAGCAGTTCTTC,CASSLIISGGDEQFF
TRBJ2-4,.,.,TRBV25-1,15,TGTGCCAGCAGTGTCGGGGGCGCTGCCAAAAACATTCAGTACTTC,CASSVGGAAKNIQYF
TRBJ1-5,TRBD1,once,TRBV28,15,TGTGCCAGCAGCCCCGGGACAGGGAGCCGTCAGCCCCAGCATTTT,CASSPGTGSRQPQHF
TRBJ1-1,.,few,TRBV6-1,15,TGTGCCAGCAGTGATCCTATTATATATCAGGAGGGGGCTTTCTTT,CASSDPIIYQEGAFF
TRBJ2-1,TRBD2,.,TRBV7-9,15,TGTGCCAGCAGCCCAGGACTAGCGGTAGGTGGTGAGCAGTTCTTC,CASSPGLAVGGEQFF
TRBJ1-6,TRBD1,.,TRBV6-5,15,TGTGCCAGCAGTTATGACAGGGAGGGTAATTCACCCCTCCACTTT,CASSYDREGNSPLHF
TRBJ2-5,.,.,TRBV28,16,TGTGCCAGCAGTTTAGACCTAGGGTCAGTACAAGAGACCCAGTACTTC,CASSLDLGSVQETQYF
TRBJ1-2,.,.,TRBV4-1,15,TGCGCCAGCAGCCAAGATTCAGGGAATAGCTATGGCTACACCTTC,CASSQDSGNSYGYTF
TRBJ1-1,.,.,TRBV19,13,TGTGCCAGTAGGAGGGGGGAGGCCACTGAAGCTTTCTTT,CASRRGEATEAFF
TRBJ2-5,.,once,TRBV7-8,15,TGTGCCAGCAGCTTATCGAACGGGGGTCAAGAGACCCAGTACTTC,CASSLSNGGQETQYF
TRBJ2-5,.,.,TRBV28,15,TGTGCCAGCAGCCGGGGACGGGGTCTTTTTGAGGCCCAGTACTTC,CASSRGRGLFEAQYF
TRBJ1-1,TRBD1,.,TRBV19,15,TGTGCCAGTACCCTAAAGGGGACAGAGAACACTGAAGCTTTCTTT,CASTLKGTENTEAFF
TRBJ2-1,TRBD1,.,TRBV11-2,12,TGTGCCAGCAGCTCAAATACAGGGGGGAAGTTCTTC,CASSSNTGGKFF
TRBJ2-7,.,.,TRBV21-1,14,TGTGCCAGCAGCAAAGCTAGAGCCAAGGACGAGCAGTACTTC,CASSKARAKDEQYF
TRBJ2-1,.,.,TRBV7-2,15,TGTGCCAGCAGCTTAGCATGGGGCTCCTACAATGAGCAGTTCTTC,CASSLAWGSYNEQFF
TRBJ2-6,TRBD1,.,TRBV2,17,TGTGCCAGCATTTTATCAGGGGGATCCTCTGGGGCCAACGTCCTGACTTTC,CASILSGGSSGANVLTF
TRBJ2-6,.,once,TRBV19,13,TGTGCCAGTACGGGGGCTGGGGCCAACGTCCTGACTTTC,CASTGAGANVLTF
TRBJ2-1,.,.,TRBV28,14,TGTGCCAGCAGTTCGGCAACCATTTACAATGAGCAGTTCTTC,CASSSATIYNEQFF
TRBJ2-7,.,.,TRBV6-5,11,TGTGCCAGCAGTTACAGGGCCGAGCAGTACTTC,CASSYRAEQYF
TRBJ2-1,.,.,TRBV30,14,TGTGCCTGGAGTCGGCGGTCTTCGTCAAATGAGCAGTTCTTC,CAWSRRSSSNEQFF
TRBJ2-7,.,.,TRBV6-1,18,TGTGCCAGCAGTGAACTGAAACGGCGTAGCGGTGTGAACTACGAGCAGTACTTC,CASSELKRRSGVNYEQYF
TRBJ2-7,TRBD2,.,TRBV10-1,12,TGCGCCAGTGGCGGGAGTCGGTACGAGCAGTACTTC,CASGGSRYEQYF
TRBJ1-2,TRBD1,.,TRBV7-8,14,TGTGCCAGCAGCCCTGGGACAGGGGCGGATGGCTACACCTTC,CASSPGTGADGYTF
TRBJ2-5,.,.,TRBV7-2,11,TGTGCCAGCAGGGGGGGAGAGACCCAGTACTTC,CASRGGETQYF
TRBJ2-1,TRBD1,.,TRBV10-1,16,TGCGCCAGCAGTGAGTCGGGGACAGGGGGCTGGTTTGAGCAGTTCTTC,CASSESGTGGWFEQFF